This TCR beta chain stems from a study of PD-1 blockade in mismatch repair-deficient tumors. Study-level background: Patients had more than ten mismatch repair-deficient cancer types, all previously treated and progressing.

PCR or immunohistochemistry showed mismatch repair deficiency in every enrolled patient. Points from the study as a whole: After pembrolizumab, tumor-resident clones rose rapidly, then generally contracted before radiologic responses.

With respect to this clone: Its target is unknown.

TCRdb keeps only in-frame clones here, not all; method: immunoSEQ multiplex PCR. The table has some 100,000 clones, 82% seen once; the top ten hold roughly 6.3%. The V gene's germline CDR1 is SGHVS and CDR2 FNYEAQ. CDR3 length equals 15 residues. The V end was cut by 1 base, the J end by 4 bases, with 12 bases between. The sequencing here drew on peripheral blood, taken about 33 weeks after starting pembrolizumab. V and J are TRBV7-6 and TRBJ2-3, with D possibly matching TRBD1 (6 bases). This receptor was taken from an adult with mismatch repair-deficient cancer. CDR3 DNA sequence: TGTGCCAGCAGCTTAGGGGCAGGGGAATCAGATACGCAGTATTTT. Protein sequence: CASSLGAGESDTQYF.